The 24 T cell receptor beta chains below were found in one sample sequenced in a study of T-cell memory formation after mild COVID-19. TCRdb analysed the 5' RACE reads with MiXCR anew, one entry per CDR3 protein. Here the sample spans roughly 580,000 distinct CDR3 sequences, about a sixth being singletons. Sequences were obtained from PBMCs or a T cell subset sorted from them (not recorded which). All receptors derive from an adult woman who had mild COVID-19 (a few samples of this study predate the infection). Cell type and time point are not known.

The gene calls are TRBV12-3 or TRBV12-4 and TRBJ1-5, with 10 bases aligning to TRBD1. With V trimmed by 5 bases and J by 4 bases, 8 bases remained unmatched. This CDR3 is built from 16 residues. The CDR3 spells CASSTKGQGGNQPQHF. Here the CDR3 DNA reads TGTGCCAGCAGTACCAAAGGACAGGGGGGGAATCAGCCCCAGCATTTT.

This rearrangement joins TRBV25-1 to TRBJ1-6, with D perhaps matching TRBD1 (5 bases). V lost 4 bases and J 12 bases, leaving 10 bases between the germline ends. CDR3 length: 12 amino acids. Germline V gene sequence: CDR1 MGHDK, CDR2 SYGVNS. CDR3 nucleotide sequence: TGTGCCAGCAGTGGGGGGAGACAACCCCTCCACTTT. It encodes CASSGGRQPLHF.

The CDR3 here is CASSPRGISYEQYF. In DNA, the CDR3 is TGTGCCAGCAGCCCTAGGGGGATTTCCTACGAGCAGTACTTC. The chain has TRBV14 and TRBJ2-7, with a possible D match to TRBD1 (6 bases). Germline lookup yields CDR1 SGHDN and CDR2 FVKESK. Trimming removed 4 bases from V and 1 base from J, with 11 bases in between. The CDR3 length is 14 residues. The full variable domain, in which reference TRBV14 and TRBJ2-7 provide the parts outside the CDR3, is EAGVTQFPSHSVIEKGQTVTLRCDPISGHDNLYWYRRVMGKEIKFLLHFVKESKQDESGMPNNRFLAERTGGTYSTLKVQPAELEDSGVYFCASSPRGISYEQYFGPGTRLTVT.

The chain has TRBV24-1 and TRBJ2-1; D uncertain. Germline CDR1 reads KGHDR; CDR2 reads SFDVKD. The germline V and J ends were trimmed by 2 bases and 7 bases, with 5 bases remaining between them. CDR3 length: 12 amino acids. Here the CDR3 reads CATSDSVNEQFF. The CDR3 DNA reads as TGTGCCACCAGTGATTCGGTAAATGAGCAGTTCTTC.

This clonotype was counted many times. The gene calls are TRBV12-3 or TRBV12-4 and TRBJ2-3; a weak D match, TRBD2 (6 bases). The CDR3 sequence is 12 residues long. The germline V and J ends were trimmed by 6 bases and 6 bases, with 10 bases remaining between them. Here the CDR3 DNA reads TGTGCCAGCAGCCCAGGGAGGGATACGCAGTATTTT. It yields the protein CASSPGRDTQYF.

V is TRBV18 and J is TRBJ2-2, with D maybe TRBD2 (5 bases). Germline V lookup: CDR1 KGHSH, CDR2 LQKENI. V was cut by 3 bases and J by 4 bases, with 18 bases left in between. The CDR3 runs to 17 residues. CDR3 DNA: TGTGCCAGCTCACCCCCGACGGACTTTCTAGGCACCGGGGAGCTGTTTTTT. Its protein is CASSPPTDFLGTGELFF.

This clonotype was counted a few times. The rearrangement joins TRBV15 to TRBJ2-5, with D maybe TRBD2 (5 bases). Trimming removed 1 base at V and 1 base at J, with 7 bases between. This CDR3 contains 14 residues. The germline gives CDR1 LNHNV, CDR2 YYDKDF (reference sequence). Here the CDR3 DNA reads TGTGCCACCAGCAGAGCGAGGGTCCAAGAGACCCAGTACTTC. Its protein product is CATSRARVQETQYF.

The CDR3 region has the DNA TGTGCCAGCATTGGTCTACGAAGCAATCAGCCCCAGCATTTT. It yields the protein CASIGLRSNQPQHF. The rearrangement links TRBV6-1 to TRBJ1-5; D not certain. Germline CDR1 is MNHNS and CDR2 is SASEGT. With 7 bases removed from V and 1 base from J, the gap between germline ends came to 11 bases. CDR3 size: 14 residues.

This clonotype has more than one count but fewer than ten. The V and J genes are TRBV5-8 and TRBJ2-1; 9 nucleotides line up with TRBD2. Germline values: CDR1 SGHTS, CDR2 YDEGEE. The V gene end was trimmed by 4 bases and the J gene end by 6 bases; junction bases not matched to a gene: 11. This CDR3 region has 16 residues. The CDR3 nucleotides are TGTGCCAGCAGCCCCTCTTTGCGGGAGGGTGCCAATGAGCAGTTCTTC. This codes for CASSPSLREGANEQFF.

This clonotype was observed a handful of times. The rearrangement joins TRBV18 to TRBJ1-5; unclear D gene. Trimming cost V 2 bases and J 5 bases, with 7 bases left between them. The CDR3 length is 13 residues. Germline V gene data show CDR1 as KGHSH and CDR2 as LQKENI. The CDR3 region is CASSPAPDQPQHF. The CDR3 nucleotides are TGTGCCAGCTCACCAGCCCCCGATCAGCCCCAGCATTTT.

The chain is built from TRBV5-1 and TRBJ2-7; D is possibly TRBD1 (6 bases). Germline V CDR1 and CDR2: SGHRS, YFSETQ. Trimming removed 0 bases at V and 6 bases at J, with 10 bases between. The length of the CDR3 is 13 residues. The DNA for the CDR3 is TGCGCCAGCAGCTTGGACAGGGCGACCGAGCAGTACTTC. Protein sequence: CASSLDRATEQYF.

The genes are TRBV7-3 and TRBJ2-3; D is perhaps TRBD1 or TRBD2 (5 bases each). The V and J ends lost 5 bases and 5 bases respectively, with 23 bases between them. Looked up from germline, CDR1 is SGHTA and CDR2 is FQGTGA. CDR3 length: 17 residues. CDR3 sequence: CASSRRDQPGSGDTQYF. CDR3 coding DNA: TGTGCCAGCAGCCGAAGGGACCAGCCGGGATCGGGAGATACGCAGTATTTT.

This clonotype was seen more than once but under ten times. The genes are TRBV12-3 or TRBV12-4 and TRBJ1-2; TRBD1 agrees at 10 bases. This CDR3 spans 14 amino acids. V shed 5 bases and J 4 bases; nucleotides not matched to a gene: 4. In DNA, the CDR3 is TGTGCCAGCAGTGGGACAGGGGATGGCTATGGCTACACCTTC. It encodes CASSGTGDGYGYTF.

This clonotype was recorded a few times. The chain has TRBV7-3 and TRBJ2-1; 8 nucleotides line up with TRBD2. V shed 5 bases, J shed 6 bases, and the junction held 9 bases outside the gene matches. This CDR3 is 15 amino acids long. Germline loops: CDR1 SGHTA, CDR2 FQGTGA. The DNA for the CDR3 is TGTGCCAGCAGCCCAAAGGCTAGCGGGTTCAATGAGCAGTTCTTC. Translation: CASSPKASGFNEQFF.

This clonotype was recorded a few times. The chain links TRBV20-1 to TRBJ2-7; TRBD2 aligns across 11 bases. This CDR3 is built from 14 residues. The J segment lost 2 bases and the V segment lost 6 bases, leaving 6 bases of the junction unmatched. Germline-derived CDR1 and CDR2 are DFQATT and SNEGSKA (reference sequence). The chain's CDR3 is CSAIGTSGAYEQYF. CDR3 DNA sequence: TGCAGTGCGATCGGGACTAGCGGCGCCTACGAGCAGTACTTC.

This clonotype was recorded at least ten times. J is TRBJ2-5 and V is TRBV12-3 or TRBV12-4; the D gene is possibly TRBD2 (6 bases). Between the trimmed V and J ends, which lost 2 bases and 7 bases, there was a span of 11 bases. This CDR3 is built from 13 residues. The CDR3 region is CASSLSGDGTQYF. CDR3 nucleotides: TGTGCCAGCAGTTTATCGGGGGACGGGACCCAGTACTTC.

This clonotype was seen more than once but under ten times. The rearrangement joins TRBV7-9 to TRBJ2-1, with 11 bases fitting TRBD1. The CDR3 has 16 amino acids. Germline V gene data show CDR1 as SEHNR and CDR2 as FQNEAQ (reference sequence). V shed 4 bases, J shed 3 bases, and the junction held 5 bases outside the gene matches. The CDR3 DNA is TGTGCCAGCAGCTCAACCGGGACAGGGGGCTACAATGAGCAGTTCTTC. It encodes CASSSTGTGGYNEQFF.

V is TRBV2 and J is TRBJ2-1; 10 bases agree with TRBD2. CDR1 and CDR2 (germline): SNHLY, FYNNEI. Trimming at V came to 6 bases and at J to 3 bases, leaving 8 bases not matched to a gene. The CDR3 loop spans 16 amino acids. In nucleotides, the CDR3 is TGTGCCAGCAGACACGGACTAGCGGACTTCTACAATGAGCAGTTCTTC. Its translation is CASRHGLADFYNEQFF.

In its sample, this clonotype was seen a few times. The chain has TRBV29-1 and TRBJ2-1, with 8 nucleotides matching TRBD1. CDR1 and CDR2 from the germline V gene are SQVTM and ANQGSEA. This CDR3 spans 13 amino acids. V shed 7 bases and J 5 bases; nucleotides not matched to a gene: 7. CDR3: CSARRGRHNEQFF. In DNA form, the CDR3 reads TGCAGCGCTCGCAGGGGGCGGCACAATGAGCAGTTCTTC.

This clonotype came up once. This chain uses TRBV14 with TRBJ2-3; 7 bases fit TRBD2. This CDR3 is built from 13 residues. Germline CDR1 reads SGHDN; CDR2 reads FVKESK. The junction had 6 bases not matched to a gene; V was cut back by 8 bases and J by 4 bases. CDR3 DNA: TGTGCCAGCGGTTCCGGACTAGCAGATACGCAGTATTTT. It translates to CASGSGLADTQYF.

At least ten counts were recorded for this clonotype. The V call is TRBV5-1, the J call TRBJ2-1; 9 positions match TRBD1. The CDR3 extends over 15 amino acids. Germline V gene data show CDR1 as SGHRS and CDR2 as YFSETQ. V trimming: 4 bases; J trimming: 2 bases; junction bases outside the gene matches: 4. This CDR3 reads CASSSGTGPYNEQFF. CDR3 coding DNA: TGCGCCAGCAGCAGTGGGACAGGGCCCTACAATGAGCAGTTCTTC.

This clonotype was seen a few times. The chain uses TRBV19 and TRBJ2-1; the D gene is possibly TRBD1 (7 bases). Looked up from germline, CDR1 is LNHDA and CDR2 is SQIVND (reference sequence). The CDR3 contains 15 residues. Trimming removed 6 bases at V and 4 bases at J, with 16 bases between. The CDR3 nucleotides read TGTGCCAGTAGATGGAGGGGACAGAAGTACAATGAGCAGTTCTTC. It specifies CASRWRGQKYNEQFF. Full variable domain (rest looked up from reference TRBV19 and TRBJ2-1): DGGITQSPKYLFRKEGQNVTLSCEQNLNHDAMYWYRQDPGQGLRLIYYSQIVNDFQKGDIAEGYSVSREKKESFPLTVTSAQKNPTAFYLCASRWRGQKYNEQFFGPGTRLTVL.

The sample holds a few counts of this clonotype. The chain recombines TRBV2 with TRBJ1-6, with 7 bases identical to TRBD1. The germline gives CDR1 SNHLY, CDR2 FYNNEI. CDR3 length equals 14 residues. V shed 3 bases, J shed 10 bases, and the junction held 6 bases outside the gene matches. The DNA for the CDR3 is TGTGCCAGCAGTGACGAACAGGGGAACTCACCCCTCCACTTT. This codes for CASSDEQGNSPLHF.

The V call is TRBV12-3 or TRBV12-4, the J call TRBJ2-3; 8 nucleotides line up with TRBD2. Losses at the gene ends were 7 bases for V and 7 bases for J; bases not matched to a gene: 10. CDR3 length: 14 amino acids. CDR3 in DNA: TGTGCCAGCACCCCTTTGCGGGAGGTTAATACGCAGTATTTT. Protein sequence: CASTPLREVNTQYF.